Below, 18 T cell receptor beta chains from the same sample are listed, as sequenced in a study of cytomegalovirus exposure and HLA in healthy donors (dated by TCRdb to about 2017). Library construction relied on the immunoSEQ multiplex PCR assay. The multiplex PCR relied on a mix of 60 forward primers for TCR Vbeta segments and 13 reverse primers for TCR Jbeta segments. Sourced from immuneACCESS, this table was stored by TCRdb with only in-frame sequences that have V and J called. A share of the clones is absent; for the studies checked, an unresolved V gene accounts for under half, and the remainder has no known explanation. The sample has about 98,000 clones on record, around 72% of them singletons. Of the sample, about 1.8% falls within the top ten clones. Material: PBMCs. Every receptor here comes from a male donor in good health and CMV-seronegative.

The V call is TRBV2, the J call TRBJ2-2; D remains ambiguous. The CDR3 length is 13 residues. Trimming left V 6 bases short and J 5 bases short, with 10 bases between. Germline values: CDR1 SNHLY, CDR2 FYNNEI. The CDR3 DNA follows: TGTGCCAGCAGCCCTCGGGTTACCGGGGAGCTGTTTTTT. Protein: CASSPRVTGELFF.

This clone was detected only a few times. The V and J genes are TRBV5-1 and TRBJ2-7; 9 nucleotides agree with TRBD1. Trimming took 0 bases from V and 4 from J; bases not matched to a gene: 5. Germline assignment: CDR1 SGHRS and CDR2 YFSETQ. CDR3 length: 15 residues. The CDR3: CASSLEGQGPYEQYF. In nucleotides, the CDR3 is TGCGCCAGCAGCTTGGAGGGACAGGGTCCGTACGAGCAGTACTTC.

In its sample, this clone was seen once. The gene calls are TRBV5-1 and TRBJ2-1; 7 bases line up with TRBD1. J lost 8 bases, V lost 3 bases, and 11 bases had no gene match. The CDR3 has 15 residues. Per the germline V gene, CDR1 is SGHRS and CDR2 is YFSETQ. CDR3 sequence reads: CASSSDRAITDEQFF. CDR3 DNA sequence: TGCGCCAGCAGCTCCGACAGGGCGATTACTGATGAGCAGTTCTTC.

This clone showed up just a few times. The chain is built from TRBV4-3 and TRBJ1-2, with 7 nucleotides matching TRBD1. There are 14 residues in the CDR3. The V gene end was trimmed by 2 bases and the J gene end by 7 bases; junction bases not matched to a gene: 7. Germline V CDR1 and CDR2: LGHNA, YSLEER. CDR3 coding DNA: TGCGCCAGCAGCCAACCCGGGACAGTCTCTGGCTACACCTTC. Protein: CASSQPGTVSGYTF.

The V and J genes are TRBV2 and TRBJ2-1, with 8 bases fitting TRBD1. Germline V gene lookup returns CDR1 SNHLY and CDR2 FYNNEI. With 5 bases clipped from V and 3 bases from J, the junction kept 9 bases outside the gene matches. The CDR3 is 16 amino acids. The CDR3 region has the DNA TGTGCCAGCAGTCAGTCAGGGGGCGGAATCTACAATGAGCAGTTCTTC. Amino acid sequence: CASSQSGGGIYNEQFF.

The V and J genes are TRBV7-9 and TRBJ1-4; no reliable D call. The CDR3 sequence is 14 residues long. Looked up from germline, CDR1 is SEHNR and CDR2 is FQNEAQ (reference sequence). Trimming removed 6 bases from V and 7 bases from J, with 15 bases in between. The CDR3 sequence is CASSVGGAAEKLFF. The CDR3, as DNA: TGTGCCAGCAGTGTGGGAGGAGCCGCTGAAAAACTGTTTTTT. Looking up the rest from reference TRBV7-9 and TRBJ1-4 gives the full variable domain: DTGVSQNPRHKITKRGQNVTFRCDPISEHNRLYWYRQTLGQGPEFLTYFQNEAQLEKSRLLSDRFSAERPKGSFSTLEIQRTEQGDSAMYLCASSVGGAAEKLFFGSGTQLSVL.

The chain couples TRBV28 to TRBJ1-2; D ambiguous. Trimming removed 6 bases from V and 4 bases from J, with 12 bases in between. Germline V gene data show CDR1 as MDHEN and CDR2 as SYDVKM. The CDR3 consists of 13 residues. The CDR3 DNA is TGTGCCAGCAGCCTACAGTTCTTCTATGGCTACACCTTC. Translated, it gives CASSLQFFYGYTF.

The chain has TRBV7-6 and TRBJ2-2; 7 bases fit TRBD1. The germline gives CDR1 SGHVS, CDR2 FNYEAQ. After removal of 11 bases from V and 0 bases from J, the junction contained 6 bases not matched to a gene. The CDR3 loop spans 14 amino acids. CDR3 in amino acids: CAGGQAPNTGELFF. CDR3 nucleotide sequence: TGTGCCGGCGGACAGGCTCCGAACACCGGGGAGCTGTTTTTT.

The V gene is TRBV28, the J gene TRBJ2-1; no clear D. There are 12 residues in the CDR3. Between the trimmed V and J ends, which lost 3 bases and 8 bases, there was a span of 8 bases. Germline CDR1 MDHEN, CDR2 SYDVKM. The CDR3 sequence is CASSFVAYEQFF. The CDR3 DNA is TGTGCCAGCAGTTTTGTGGCCTATGAGCAGTTCTTC.

This sequence joins TRBV28 and TRBJ2-5, with D maybe TRBD2 (6 bases). CDR1 and CDR2 (germline): MDHEN, SYDVKM. V gave up 4 bases and J gave up 4 bases, with 19 bases separating them. The CDR3 sequence is 16 residues long. This CDR3 reads CASSSTFWGAGETQYF. DNA of the CDR3: TGTGCCAGCAGTTCCACCTTCTGGGGAGCGGGAGAGACCCAGTACTTC. The full variable domain, in which reference TRBV28 and TRBJ2-5 provide the parts outside the CDR3, is DVKVTQSSRYLVKRTGEKVFLECVQDMDHENMFWYRQDPGLGLRLIYFSYDVKMKEKGDIPEGYSVSREKKERFSLILESASTNQTSMYLCASSSTFWGAGETQYFGPGTRLLVL.

This clone was picked up a small number of times. CDR3 nucleotide sequence: TGTGCCAGCAGCTTAGCGATACTCTACGAGCAGTACTTC. Encoded protein: CASSLAILYEQYF. This chain links TRBV7-2 with TRBJ2-7; unclear D gene. V shed 0 bases and J shed 3 bases, with 6 bases lying between them. Germline CDR1 reads SGHTA; CDR2 reads FQGNSA. The CDR3 covers 13 residues.

The gene calls are TRBV19 and TRBJ2-7; 8 bases line up with TRBD1. CDR3 length: 13 amino acids. V was clipped by 4 bases and J by 6 bases; unmatched bases: 5. Germline values: CDR1 LNHDA, CDR2 SQIVND (reference sequence). The CDR3 nucleotides read TGTGCCAGTAGTACCGGACAGGGAGGCGAGCAGTACTTC. Translation: CASSTGQGGEQYF.

V gene TRBV7-6 combines with J gene TRBJ1-4; TRBD1 aligns across 7 bases. The CDR3 contains 14 residues. V was clipped by 1 base and J by 8 bases; unmatched bases: 4. Germline V gene lookup returns CDR1 SGHVS and CDR2 FNYEAQ. The CDR3 DNA reads TGTGCCAGCAGCTTAGTCCGAGGGGGCGAAAAACTGTTTTTT. This codes for CASSLVRGGEKLFF.

This clone was counted a single time. The genes are TRBV9 and TRBJ2-7; D possibly corresponds to TRBD1 (6 bases). Germline CDR1 SGDLS, CDR2 YYNGEE. The V and J ends lost 2 bases and 2 bases respectively, with 14 bases between them. The CDR3 length is 15 residues. The CDR3 nucleotides are TGTGCCAGCAGCGTTTACGCGACAGGCACCTACGAGCAGTACTTC. This gives the protein CASSVYATGTYEQYF. Combining the CDR3 with reference TRBV9 and TRBJ2-7 gives the whole variable domain DSGVTQTPKHLITATGQRVTLRCSPRSGDLSVYWYQQSLDQGLQFLIQYYNGEERAKGNILERFSAQQFPDLHSELNLSSLELGDSALYFCASSVYATGTYEQYFGPGTRLTVT.

The chain employs TRBV23-1 and TRBJ2-5; D might be TRBD1 (5 bases). TRBV23-1 is an ORF for which the function is uncertain. The CDR3 extends over 16 amino acids. V was cut by 0 bases and J by 0 bases, with 11 bases left in between. The CDR3: CASSQSQDIDQETQYF. In nucleotides, the CDR3 is TGCGCCAGCAGTCAATCGCAGGACATAGACCAAGAGACCCAGTACTTC.

The chain recombines TRBV7-2 with TRBJ2-7; 7 bases align to TRBD2. Trimming removed 5 bases from V and 4 bases from J; junction bases left unmatched: 14. The CDR3 length is 16 residues. CDR1 and CDR2 (germline): SGHTA, FQGNSA. The CDR3 bases are TGTGCCAGCAGCCTGTCCAGCGGGACTGGGTCGTACGAGCAGTACTTC. Protein product: CASSLSSGTGSYEQYF.

The rearrangement uses TRBV7-2 and TRBJ2-3, with 12 bases lining up with TRBD2. Per germline, CDR1 SGHTA and CDR2 FQGNSA. Trimming at V came to 5 bases and at J to 0 bases, leaving 3 bases not matched to a gene. The CDR3 runs 16 residues. The CDR3 region has the DNA TGTGCCAGCAGCCAAGGGACTAGCGGGAGCACAGATACGCAGTATTTT. Translation: CASSQGTSGSTDTQYF.

The V call is TRBV28, the J call TRBJ1-5; tentative D call: TRBD1 (6 bases). Germline V gives CDR1 MDHEN, CDR2 SYDVKM. V shed 6 bases and J shed 6 bases, with 12 bases lying between them. This CDR3 contains 13 residues. CDR3 protein: CASRTGFRQPQHF. CDR3 DNA sequence: TGTGCCAGCAGGACAGGCTTCCGTCAGCCCCAGCATTTT.